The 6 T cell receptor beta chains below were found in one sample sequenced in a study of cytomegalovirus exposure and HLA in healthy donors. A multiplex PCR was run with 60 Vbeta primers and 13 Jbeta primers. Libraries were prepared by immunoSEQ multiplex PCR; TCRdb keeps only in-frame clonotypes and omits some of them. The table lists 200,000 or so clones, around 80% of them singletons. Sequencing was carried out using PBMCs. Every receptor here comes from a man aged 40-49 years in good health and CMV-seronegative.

The CDR3 is CASSPLAGSYEQYF. CDR3 DNA: TGTGCCAGCAGCCCTCTAGCGGGTTCCTACGAGCAGTACTTC. This chain joins TRBV7-9 and TRBJ2-5; 8 bases line up with TRBD2. The J call may be faulty, since TRBJ2-7 better matches the DNA end. Germline V gene lookup returns CDR1 SEHNR and CDR2 FQNEAQ (reference sequence). The length of the CDR3 is 14 residues.

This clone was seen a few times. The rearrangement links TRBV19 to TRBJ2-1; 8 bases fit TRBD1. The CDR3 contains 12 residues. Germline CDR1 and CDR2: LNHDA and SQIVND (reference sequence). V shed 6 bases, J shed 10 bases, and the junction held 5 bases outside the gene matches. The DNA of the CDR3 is TGTGCCAGTAGGGACAGGGTCAACGAGCAGTTCTTC. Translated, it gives CASRDRVNEQFF.

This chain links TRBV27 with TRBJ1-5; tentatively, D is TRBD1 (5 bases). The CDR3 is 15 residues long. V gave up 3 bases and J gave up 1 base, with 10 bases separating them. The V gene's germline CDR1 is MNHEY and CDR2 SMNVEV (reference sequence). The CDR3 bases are TGTGCCAGCAGTTTGGAGGGGCAAAGCAATCAGCCCCAGCATTTT. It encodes CASSLEGQSNQPQHF.

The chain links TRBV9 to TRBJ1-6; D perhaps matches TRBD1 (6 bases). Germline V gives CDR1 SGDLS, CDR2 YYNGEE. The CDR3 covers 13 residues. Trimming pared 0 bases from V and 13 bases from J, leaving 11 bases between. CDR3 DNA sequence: TGTGCCAGCAGCGTAGCCGAGGGGGGGCCCCTCCACTTT. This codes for CASSVAEGGPLHF.

This CDR3 is CASSLLAGGKYEQYF. The CDR3 DNA is TGTGCCAGCAGCTTGCTAGCGGGAGGAAAATACGAGCAGTACTTC. The chain carries TRBV7-3 and TRBJ2-7, with 11 positions matching TRBD2. This CDR3 region has 15 residues. In germline, CDR1 is SGHTA, CDR2 FQGTGA. Germline trimming cut 3 bases from V and 4 bases from J; bases unmatched to any gene: 5.

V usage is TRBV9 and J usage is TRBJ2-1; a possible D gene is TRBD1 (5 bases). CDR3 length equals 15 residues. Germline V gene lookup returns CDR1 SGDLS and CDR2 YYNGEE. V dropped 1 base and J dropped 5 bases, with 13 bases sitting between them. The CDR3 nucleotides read TGTGCCAGCAGCGTAACAGGTCTGTATGACAATGAGCAGTTCTTC. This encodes CASSVTGLYDNEQFF.